This T cell receptor beta chain originates from a study of cytomegalovirus exposure and HLA in healthy donors. The study ran its PCR with 60 Vbeta and 13 Jbeta primers. Sequencing was performed with immunoSEQ multiplex PCR; in TCRdb, only in-frame clones are kept and a portion is missing. The sample carries 200,000 to 250,000 clones, more than 60% recorded once. The CDR3 is 15 amino acids. V was trimmed by 3 bases and J by 4 bases, leaving 12 bases between them. CDR1 is MGHRA, CDR2 YSYEKL, per germline. The specimen was PBMCs. V and J are TRBV4-1 and TRBJ2-2; TRBD1 might be the D (6 bases). The sequence was obtained from a girl aged 2 to 10 in good health and CMV-seronegative. The CDR3 reads CASSHENRATGELFF. The CDR3 DNA follows: TGCGCCAGCAGCCACGAGAACAGGGCCACCGGGGAGCTGTTTTTT.